This T cell receptor beta chain originates from a study of long-term antiretroviral therapy in people with HIV. Study results and caveats: Pre-ART clonal expansions dominated every time point's repertoire.

The samples comprised 1-10 million cryopreserved PBMC ahead of DNA extraction. The authors ran the immunoSEQ assay, v3.0, at survey level. Measured with immunoSEQ multiplex PCR; TCRdb has only the in-frame clones, and not every one. Of about 17,000 clones listed, about 81% were seen once; the top ten hold just under 9%. Points on this clone: Its antigen is unidentified.

The source is a man aged 45-60 years with HIV. The material was unsorted PBMCs, obtained 0.3 years before starting antiretroviral therapy.

CDR3 amino acids: CASSEGLGGNTEAFF. The CDR3 region has the DNA TGTGCCAGCAGTGAAGGTTTGGGGGGGAACACTGAAGCTTTCTTT. The chain recombines TRBV2 with TRBJ1-1; D perhaps matches TRBD1 (5 bases). Germline CDR1 reads SNHLY; CDR2 reads FYNNEI. The CDR3 extends over 15 amino acids. Between the trimmed V and J ends, which lost 1 base and 1 base, there was a span of 10 bases. Complete variable domain (other parts from reference TRBV2 and TRBJ1-1): EPEVTQTPSHQVTQMGQEVILRCVPISNHLYFYWYRQILGQKVEFLVSFYNNEISEKSEIFDDQFSVERPDGSNFTLKIRSTKLEDSAMYFCASSEGLGGNTEAFFGQGTRLTVV.